A selection of T cell receptor beta chains follows, all from one sample in a study of response to subunit inactivated influenza vaccine. TCRdb analysed the RT-PCR reads with MiXCR anew, one entry per CDR3 protein. The sample contains about 540,000 distinct CDR3 sequences, roughly 23% of which appear only once. The same specimen was also included in a second study, on T cells expressing NK-cell markers.

This sample comprised CD4+ T cells sorted from PBMCs, obtained roughly 12 days after vaccination. Source of these receptors: a man aged 45-60 years who received an inactivated influenza vaccine. CDR3s include the opening cysteine and the closing phenylalanine or tryptophan. D genes are given only for firm matches. Part of the rows lack a size; the others show once, few, many or a class for expanded clones.

CDR3 protein | CDR3 DNA | D gene | J gene | V gene | clone size
CASSQKAEQFF | TGTGCCAGCTCACAGAAGGCTGAGCAGTTCTTC | . | TRBJ2-1 | TRBV18 | .
CASSESRQRPYNEQFF | TGTGCCAGCAGTGAAAGCCGACAGAGACCCTACAATGAGCAGTTCTTC | . | TRBJ2-1 | TRBV6-1 | .
CASSQTGGKQETQYF | TGTGCCAGCAGCCAAACAGGGGGCAAACAGGAGACCCAGTACTTC | TRBD1 | TRBJ2-5 | TRBV14 | .
CASSLPGLGELFF | TGCGCCAGCAGCTTACCAGGTCTCGGGGAGCTGTTTTTT | . | TRBJ2-2 | TRBV5-1 | .
CASSHARGRTSSYNSPLHF | TGTGCCAGCAGCCACGCTAGGGGTAGGACTAGCTCCTATAATTCACCCCTCCACTTT | . | TRBJ1-6 | TRBV7-8 | .
CASSFYRQSRNSGANVLTF | TGTGCCAGCAGCTTCTACAGGCAAAGCCGAAACTCTGGGGCCAACGTCCTGACTTTC | . | TRBJ2-6 | TRBV11-1 | .
CASSLSGVPSYNEQFF | TGTGCCAGCAGCTTATCCGGAGTCCCATCCTACAATGAGCAGTTCTTC | . | TRBJ2-1 | TRBV7-6 | .
CASSQDPGQNYGYTF | TGTGCCAGCAGCCAAGATCCGGGACAAAACTATGGCTACACCTTC | . | TRBJ1-2 | TRBV14 | .
CASSPSGSGDAEAFF | TGTGCCAGCAGTCCTTCTGGCAGTGGGGACGCTGAAGCTTTCTTT | . | TRBJ1-1 | TRBV12-3/TRBV12-4 | many
CATSRVAGGLSYEQYF | TGTGCCACCAGCAGAGTTGCAGGAGGGCTTTCCTACGAGCAGTACTTC | . | TRBJ2-7 | TRBV15 | .
CASSPPTGGNYGYTF | TGTGCCAGCTCACCACCGACAGGGGGAAACTATGGCTACACCTTC | TRBD1 | TRBJ1-2 | TRBV18 | few
CSASSRQGAGDTEAFF | TGCAGTGCTAGCTCCAGACAGGGGGCTGGGGACACTGAAGCTTTCTTT | TRBD1 | TRBJ1-1 | TRBV20-1 | .
CSARRAGYTGELFF | TGCAGTGCTAGACGGGCAGGATACACCGGGGAGCTGTTTTTT | . | TRBJ2-2 | TRBV20-1 | .
CSADLGALGGYTF | TGCAGTGCGGACTTAGGGGCTTTGGGTGGCTACACCTTC | . | TRBJ1-2 | TRBV20-1 | few
CAISDERANTEAFF | TGTGCCATCAGTGACGAGCGGGCGAACACTGAAGCTTTCTTT | . | TRBJ1-1 | TRBV10-3 | few
CASSSTQGFGSPLHF | TGTGCCAGCAGCTCGACACAGGGGTTCGGGTCACCCCTCCACTTT | TRBD1 | TRBJ1-6 | TRBV7-2 | .
CAISDNRLNTGELFF | TGTGCCATCAGTGATAACAGGCTGAACACCGGGGAGCTGTTTTTT | . | TRBJ2-2 | TRBV10-3 | few
CASSLPRRQGQGYTF | TGTGCCAGCAGCTTACCCCGACGGCAGGGACAGGGCTACACCTTC | TRBD1 | TRBJ1-2 | TRBV7-9 | .
CASEGANTEAFF | TGTGCCAGCGAGGGGGCCAACACTGAAGCTTTCTTT | TRBD1 | TRBJ1-1 | TRBV3-1 | .
CASSPPGVAGENTGELFF | TGTGCCAGCTCACCACCAGGTGTAGCGGGAGAGAACACCGGGGAGCTGTTTTTT | TRBD2 | TRBJ2-2 | TRBV18 | .
CATAQGPPYEQYF | TGTGCCACCGCCCAGGGTCCCCCCTACGAGCAGTACTTC | . | TRBJ2-7 | TRBV12-3/TRBV12-4 | .
CASSRTQETQYF | TGCGCCAGCAGCAGAACTCAAGAGACCCAGTACTTC | . | TRBJ2-5 | TRBV5-1 | many
CASQPGRSTDTQYF | TGTGCCAGCCAACCGGGACGTTCCACAGATACGCAGTATTTT | . | TRBJ2-3 | TRBV11-2 | .
CASSLSGRDTQYF | TGTGCCAGCAGCTTATCGGGGCGGGATACGCAGTATTTT | . | TRBJ2-3 | TRBV13 | .
CAIQGLENTGELFF | TGTGCCATCCAGGGACTGGAAAACACCGGGGAGCTGTTTTTT | . | TRBJ2-2 | TRBV28 | .
CASSPRSGQGAHGYTF | TGTGCCAGCTCACCACGTTCCGGACAGGGGGCGCATGGCTACACCTTC | TRBD1 | TRBJ1-2 | TRBV18 | few
CASSVDGSGRHSPLHF | TGTGCCAGCAGCGTAGATGGGTCAGGGAGGCATTCACCCCTCCACTTT | . | TRBJ1-6 | TRBV9 | .
CASSPDRYSYEQYF | TGTGCCAGCAGTCCTGACCGATACTCCTACGAGCAGTACTTC | . | TRBJ2-7 | TRBV2 | few
CASSPDPDALYGYTF | TGTGCCAGCAGCCCGGACCCAGACGCTCTTTATGGCTACACCTTC | . | TRBJ1-2 | TRBV11-1 | .
CASSKRQGAGNTIYF | TGTGCCAGCAGCAAGAGACAGGGGGCTGGAAACACCATATATTTT | TRBD1 | TRBJ1-3 | TRBV7-2 | .
CASSPMGPQETQYF | TGTGCCAGCAGCCCAATGGGACCCCAAGAGACCCAGTACTTC | . | TRBJ2-5 | TRBV7-2 | .
CASSLATGISTDTQYF | TGCGCCAGCAGCTTGGCGACAGGGATAAGCACAGATACGCAGTATTTT | TRBD1 | TRBJ2-3 | TRBV5-1 | many
CASSSRLAGGYTQYF | TGTGCCAGCAGTTCTCGACTAGCGGGGGGGTATACGCAGTATTTT | TRBD2 | TRBJ2-3 | TRBV7-8 | once
CASGRRGYEQYF | TGTGCCAGCGGCCGCAGGGGCTACGAGCAGTACTTC | . | TRBJ2-7 | TRBV28 | once
CASSLGELGRGEQFF | TGTGCCAGCAGCTTAGGGGAGCTGGGCCGGGGTGAGCAGTTCTTC | . | TRBJ2-1 | TRBV11-2 | few
CASSLLGAKNIQYF | TGTGCCAGCAGTTTGCTGGGAGCCAAAAACATTCAGTACTTC | . | TRBJ2-4 | TRBV12-3/TRBV12-4 | .
CASSFSDWGQWATQYF | TGTGCCAGCAGTTTTTCGGACTGGGGCCAGTGGGCTACGCAGTATTTT | . | TRBJ2-3 | TRBV12-3/TRBV12-4 | few
CASSVGQGSHNEQFF | TGTGCCAGCAGCGTAGGACAGGGTTCCCACAATGAGCAGTTCTTC | TRBD1 | TRBJ2-1 | TRBV9 | few
CASSYPKRGIPYEQYF | TGTGCCAGCAGCTACCCTAAGAGAGGGATCCCCTACGAGCAGTACTTC | . | TRBJ2-7 | TRBV7-9 | few
CAISESAFEQYF | TGTGCCATCAGTGAGTCGGCGTTCGAGCAGTACTTC | . | TRBJ2-7 | TRBV10-3 | .
CSVVRAGGNTIYF | TGCAGCGTTGTACGGGCAGGTGGAAACACCATATATTTT | . | TRBJ1-3 | TRBV29-1 | few
CASSLEPYSNQPQHF | TGCGCCAGCAGCTTGGAGCCATATAGCAATCAGCCCCAGCATTTT | . | TRBJ1-5 | TRBV5-1 | .
CSGKPGTVWSETQYF | TGCAGCGGTAAGCCCGGGACAGTTTGGAGTGAGACCCAGTACTTC | TRBD1 | TRBJ2-5 | TRBV29-1 | few